This T cell receptor beta chain was found in a study of T cell clones after liver transplantation. Germline V gene lookup returns CDR1 MNHEY and CDR2 SMNVEV (reference sequence). V dropped 1 base and J dropped 7 bases, with 14 bases sitting between them. There are 14 residues in the CDR3. Sequenced by immunoSEQ multiplex PCR; TCRdb stores in-frame clones only, minus some. The sample has some 70,000 clones; 90% are singletons. The chain employs TRBV27 and TRBJ2-7, with D tentatively TRBD1 (6 bases). This sample comprised CD4+ T cells from blood, obtained before liver transplant. This TCR was sampled from a human donor who received a liver transplant. The CDR3 here is CASSLLATGGEQYF. CDR3 in DNA: TGTGCCAGCAGTTTATTAGCGACAGGCGGGGAGCAGTACTTC.